This T cell receptor beta chain originates from a study of blood T cell repertoires in COVID-19. Study overall: COVID-19 samples, acute and convalescent, were from the United States, Italy and Spain. Nucleic acid was either cDNA or gDNA, and it came from T cells, B-cell-depleted T cells, or PBMCs.

Source study methods: Amplifying reference gene primers gave estimates of nucleated cell counts. Using immunoSEQ multiplex PCR, the repertoire was profiled, and TCRdb retains in-frame clones only, with some absent. The V and J calls and clone size were taken over from that table, and D and trimming were inferred from the DNA. The sample has roughly 150,000 clones; 80% to 85% are singletons. The V gene end was trimmed by 5 bases and the J gene end by 2 bases; junction bases not matched to a gene: 6. Germline V gene lookup returns CDR1 SGHNT and CDR2 YYREEE (reference sequence). This CDR3 region has 14 residues.

The rearrangement uses TRBV5-4 and TRBJ1-1; TRBD1 matches 7 bases. The receptor comes from a human donor in a cohort sampled during active COVID-19. The sample was peripheral blood. The CDR3 bases are TGTGCCAGCAGATATAAAGGGGGCAACACTGAAGCTTTCTTT. It yields the protein CASRYKGGNTEAFF.